The 22 T cell receptor beta chains listed next were all sequenced from one sample in a study of beta chain features in type 1 diabetes. No antigen is known for these receptors. Reverse transcription of all isolated RNA meant that expressed TCRB transcripts were sequenced. Measured with immunoSEQ multiplex PCR; TCRdb has only the in-frame clones, and not every one. In the table there are approximately 150,000 clones, 10% to 15% of which are singletons. Study findings and constraints: TCRB CDR3s were moderately but significantly shorter in Type 1 diabetes patients in all four CD4+ subsets.

Sequencing was performed on central memory CD4+ T cells from blood. These receptors were taken from a man younger than 35 with type 1 diabetes.

This clone was seen only a few times. This chain connects TRBV30 to TRBJ1-4; 12 bases are shared with TRBD1. Per germline, CDR1 GTSNPN and CDR2 SVGIG (reference sequence). The CDR3 spans 13 residues. V dropped 1 base and J dropped 10; count of bases not matched to a gene: 1. The CDR3 reads CAWSGGQGAKLFF. The DNA of the CDR3 is TGTGCCTGGAGTGGGGGACAGGGGGCAAAACTGTTTTTT. Full variable domain (outside the CDR3, taken from reference TRBV30 and TRBJ1-4): SQTIHQWPATLVQPVGSPLSLECTVEGTSNPNLYWYRQAAGRGLQLLFYSVGIGQISSEVPQNLSASRPQDRQFILSSKKLLLSDSGFYLCAWSGGQGAKLFFGSGTQLSVL.

A few counts support this clone. The chain links TRBV29-1 to TRBJ2-2; a possible D gene is TRBD1 (5 bases). Germline V lookup: CDR1 SQVTM, CDR2 ANQGSEA. This CDR3 comprises 15 residues. V gave up 4 bases and J gave up 4 bases, with 16 bases separating them. This chain's CDR3 is CSVASQGVFTGELFF. Here the CDR3 DNA reads TGCAGCGTTGCTTCCCAGGGTGTGTTCACCGGGGAGCTGTTTTTT.

V is TRBV7-7 and J is TRBJ2-3, with a tentative D call TRBD1 (7 bases). Germline CDR1 reads SSHAT; CDR2 reads FNYEAQ (reference sequence). This CDR3 has 12 residues. The V end was cut by 5 bases, the J end by 8 bases, with 11 bases between. The CDR3 loop is CASSAGGGTQYF. The CDR3 region has the DNA TGTGCCAGCAGCGCAGGGGGAGGTACGCAGTATTTT.

This clone was counted at least ten times. Other nucleotide sequences from this sample produce the same CDR3. The J gene is TRBJ2-3, the V gene TRBV29-1, with TRBD2 as a possible D gene (7 bases). The CDR3 has 13 residues. V was cut by 7 bases and J by 2 bases, with 13 bases left in between. Germline assignment: CDR1 SQVTM and CDR2 ANQGSEA. CDR3 in DNA: TGCAGCGAGGGGGGGACTACCACAGATACGCAGTATTTT. Its translation is CSEGGTTTDTQYF.

This clone has just a few counts. The chain combines TRBV11-2 with TRBJ2-7; D may be TRBD1 (5 bases). CDR1 and CDR2 from the germline V gene are SGHAT and FQNNGV. CDR3 length: 13 amino acids. Between the trimmed V and J ends, which lost 1 base and 3 bases, there was a span of 7 bases. The CDR3 region is CASSLGQSYEQYF. CDR3 nucleotide sequence: TGTGCCAGCAGCTTAGGACAGAGCTACGAGCAGTACTTC.

This clone was recorded a few times. The rearrangement links TRBV5-4 to TRBJ1-1, with 7 bases identical to TRBD1. Germline V gene sequence: CDR1 SGHNT, CDR2 YYREEE (reference sequence). Trimming removed 4 bases from V and 7 bases from J; junction bases left unmatched: 7. This CDR3 has 13 residues. The DNA of the CDR3 is TGTGCCAGCAGCACCGGGACAGACCGTGAAGCTTTCTTT. It specifies CASSTGTDREAFF.

This clone was seen more than once but under ten times. The rearrangement links TRBV6-5 to TRBJ2-5; tentatively, D is TRBD2 (6 bases). CDR1 and CDR2 from the germline V gene are MNHEY and SVGAGI. V was clipped by 0 bases and J by 2 bases, with 13 bases between them. This CDR3 is 16 amino acids long. The CDR3 region is CASSYSLSGAQETQYF. The CDR3 region has the DNA TGTGCCAGCAGTTACTCGTTGTCGGGAGCTCAAGAGACCCAGTACTTC.

A few counts support this clone. The CDR3 DNA sequence: TGTGCCTGGGTGGGACTAGCGGGCGAGCAGTACTTC. Protein product: CAWVGLAGEQYF. This chain links TRBV30 with TRBJ2-7; 12 bases are a match to TRBD2. CDR1 and CDR2 (germline): GTSNPN, SVGIG (reference sequence). The V and J ends lost 5 bases and 6 bases, in that order; junction bases with no gene match: 2. This CDR3 contains 12 residues.

The chain joins TRBV6-1 to TRBJ1-2; the D gene is possibly TRBD1 (5 bases). Germline assignment: CDR1 MNHNS and CDR2 SASEGT. V was cut by 6 bases and J by 8 bases, with 13 bases left in between. This CDR3 spans 12 amino acids. CDR3 residues: CASSRGSKGYTF. CDR3 bases: TGTGCCAGCAGCCGGGGGTCGAAAGGCTACACCTTC.

This clone was counted only a few times. The chain combines TRBV6-4 with TRBJ2-3; D gene ambiguous. Germline V gene sequence: CDR1 MRHNA, CDR2 SNTAGT. The V end lost 4 bases, the J end lost 0 bases, and 8 bases lay between the germline ends. The CDR3 contains 14 residues. The CDR3 coding sequence is TGTGCCAGCAGTGCAATGACTAGCACAGATACGCAGTATTTT. This sequence encodes CASSAMTSTDTQYF.

V gene TRBV5-4 combines with J gene TRBJ2-7, with D possibly being TRBD1 or TRBD2 (5 bases each). From germline, CDR1 is SGHNT and CDR2 YYREEE (reference sequence). Trimming stripped 0 bases from V and 6 bases from J, with 13 bases between. This CDR3 is built from 14 residues. Here the CDR3 DNA reads TGTGCCAGCAGCTTGGGAGGGGATAGTGCCGAGCAGTACTTC. Translation: CASSLGGDSAEQYF. Variable domain in full (rest from reference TRBV5-4 and TRBJ2-7): ETGVTQSPTHLIKTRGQQVTLRCSSQSGHNTVSWYQQALGQGPQFIFQYYREEENGRGNFPPRFSGLQFPNYSSELNVNALELDDSALYLCASSLGGDSAEQYFGPGTRLTVT.

The sample holds a few counts of this clone. This chain joins TRBV7-3 and TRBJ1-2; no clear D gene. The CDR3 contains 14 residues. V was pared by 5 bases and J by 8 bases, with 18 bases between. Germline V lookup: CDR1 SGHTA, CDR2 FQGTGA. For the CDR3, the DNA is TGTGCCAGCAGCCCTCGGTCGCCGGACGGCGGCTACACCTTC. Protein product: CASSPRSPDGGYTF.

In this sample, this clone turned up many times. The CDR3 is CASTFWTSGYNEQFF. In DNA form, the CDR3 reads TGTGCCAGCACATTTTGGACTAGCGGATACAATGAGCAGTTCTTC. V usage is TRBV7-9 and J usage is TRBJ2-1, with 10 bases that match TRBD2. The CDR3 totals 15 residues. CDR1 SEHNR and CDR2 FQNEAQ come from the germline V gene (reference sequence). The ends lost 7 bases at V and 4 bases at J; junction bases unmatched: 7.

The CDR3 bases are TGTGCCAGCAGTAACGAACAGGGGGTATCACCCCTCCACTTT. It codes for CASSNEQGVSPLHF. V gene TRBV27 combines with J gene TRBJ1-6; TRBD1 aligns across 8 bases. The CDR3 sequence is 14 residues long. The trim removed 5 bases at V and 10 bases at J, leaving 7 bases unmatched. CDR1 and CDR2 from the germline V gene are MNHEY and SMNVEV (reference sequence).

Only a few counts were recorded for this clone. This chain uses TRBV2 with TRBJ1-1; D is ambiguous. The CDR3 is made up of 13 amino acids. Germline CDR1 is SNHLY and CDR2 is FYNNEI. V shed 4 bases and J shed 0 bases, with 6 bases lying between them. CDR3 protein: CASSADLNTEAFF. CDR3 coding DNA: TGTGCCAGCAGTGCGGACTTGAACACTGAAGCTTTCTTT.

The chain employs TRBV5-1 and TRBJ2-5; D may be TRBD1 or TRBD2 (5 bases each). V was cut by 2 bases and J by 3 bases, with 11 bases left in between. Germline CDR1 and CDR2: SGHRS and YFSETQ. The CDR3 extends over 14 amino acids. In nucleotides, the CDR3 is TGCGCCAGCAGCTTCAACCTGGGGGAAGAGACCCAGTACTTC. It is translated as CASSFNLGEETQYF.

J is TRBJ1-1 and V is TRBV6-1; D gene unclear. Trimming shortened V by 6 bases and J by 5 bases, and 19 bases separated the two germline ends. Germline-derived CDR1 and CDR2 are MNHNS and SASEGT. This CDR3 is built from 15 residues. In DNA form, the CDR3 reads TGTGCCAGCAGGAGGGAGGGTTACAGCCAAACTGAAGCTTTCTTT. It translates to CASRREGYSQTEAFF.

This sequence joins TRBV29-1 and TRBJ1-4, with TRBD1 as a possible D gene (6 bases). This CDR3 is built from 13 residues. CDR1 and CDR2 (germline): SQVTM, ANQGSEA. V was pared by 6 bases and J by 8 bases, with 16 bases between. Written as DNA, the CDR3 is TGCAGCGTGATACCAGGGGTAGGGGAAAAACTGTTTTTT. This gives the protein CSVIPGVGEKLFF.

This clone was picked up many times. This chain links TRBV7-9 with TRBJ2-7, with D possibly TRBD1 on 6 matching bases. Germline loops: CDR1 SEHNR, CDR2 FQNEAQ (reference sequence). This CDR3 spans 16 amino acids. Trimming shortened V by 2 bases and J by 2 bases, and 16 bases separated the two germline ends. The CDR3 DNA reads TGTGCCAGCAGCTTAAGGGGCCAGGGGATCCCCTACGAGCAGTACTTC. Translated: CASSLRGQGIPYEQYF.

In this sample, this clone turned up a few times. The chain is built from TRBV5-1 and TRBJ1-4; D gene unclear. The CDR3 spans 14 residues. Germline V gene lookup returns CDR1 SGHRS and CDR2 YFSETQ. Trimming shortened V by 0 bases and J by 2 bases, and 5 bases separated the two germline ends. DNA for the CDR3: TGCGCCAGCAGCTTGGACAGCACTAATGAAAAACTGTTTTTT. Translating it yields CASSLDSTNEKLFF. The variable domain in full, with the rest retrieved from reference TRBV5-1 and TRBJ1-4, is KAGVTQTPRYLIKTRGQQVTLSCSPISGHRSVSWYQQTPGQGLQFLFEYFSETQRNKGNFPGRFSGRQFSNSRSEMNVSTLELGDSALYLCASSLDSTNEKLFFGSGTQLSVL.

This clone turned up a few times. J is TRBJ2-4 and V is TRBV28; TRBD2 might be the D (6 bases). CDR1 and CDR2 from the germline V gene are MDHEN and SYDVKM. The V end lost 3 bases, the J end lost 5 bases, and 8 bases lay between the germline ends. The CDR3 contains 13 residues. The CDR3 DNA sequence: TGTGCCAGCAGTTTGGAGGGCGAAAACATTCAGTACTTC. This sequence encodes CASSLEGENIQYF. The entire variable domain, with the rest obtained from reference TRBV28 and TRBJ2-4, is as follows: DVKVTQSSRYLVKRTGEKVFLECVQDMDHENMFWYRQDPGLGLRLIYFSYDVKMKEKGDIPEGYSVSREKKERFSLILESASTNQTSMYLCASSLEGENIQYFGAGTRLSVL.

The sample holds a few counts of this clone. The chain links TRBV29-1 to TRBJ1-6; 7 bases fit TRBD1. V gave up 6 bases and J gave up 7 bases; unmatched junction bases: 6. Germline lookup yields CDR1 SQVTM and CDR2 ANQGSEA. This CDR3 is built from 13 residues. DNA of the CDR3: TGCAGCGTGGGGACAGACTACAATTCACCCCTCCACTTT. Translation: CSVGTDYNSPLHF.